This T cell receptor (beta chain) was sequenced for a study of T cell responses to AZD1222 COVID-19 vaccine (dated by TCRdb to the early 2020s). Turning to the overall study: AZD1222 recipients with second doses at about 4 weeks or about 12 weeks were pooled, because spike-specific TCR depth and breadth did not differ between schedules. A total of just over 230 trial participants underwent TCR sequencing, of whom about 200 had received two doses of AZD1222 and about 26 had received two doses of the MenACWY control vaccine. Enrollment into the trials was organized by age into subgroups of 18-55, 56-69 and 70-plus years, and those subgroups contained roughly 140, 27 and 60 TCR-sequenced participants, respectively. Study-level results and caveats: Participants were mostly white British, with more females than males. The authors suggested clonal diversity may have been underestimated. Epitopes outside the regions mutated in the B.1.351 and B.1.1.7 variants were reportedly recognized by nearly half of the unique spike-specific TCRs. CD4 TCRs associated with the vaccine covered the entire spike protein, and the dominant responses were in regions 160-218 and 743-854. After two AZD1222 doses, spike-specific TCR breadth and depth were significantly higher than at day 0 and than in MenACWY recipients. The 56-69-year group was small, and its depth increase did not reach significance, likely because of low power. Only a handful of AZD1222 recipients were SARS-CoV-2 seropositive at baseline, limiting conclusions about previously exposed vaccinees. Because no day 14 peak-response samples were available, the repertoires could be characterized only after the peak T cell response.

V loses 0 bases, J loses 0 bases, and the germline ends lie 10 bases apart. From the germline V gene, CDR1 is SGHRS and CDR2 is YFSETQ. The CDR3 starts with the cysteine, ends with the phenylalanine, and has 17 residues. The entry retains the CDR3 DNA only, 51 bases that are in frame from base 1. Taken with the paper, the label for time point translates to: baseline before first vaccination. Samples from vaccinated people were obtained from the UK trials COV001 and COV002, which included a single-blind randomized controlled phase 2/3 trial of AZD1222 (ChAdOx1 nCoV-19) in healthy adults. For TCRbeta chain sequencing, PBMC samples from trial participants were taken at day 0 and at day 28 after the second dose. A remark on this clone: Its recognized antigen is unknown. Base qualities are not at hand, and no much larger clone is one base apart.

The CDR3 regions of human TCRbeta chains were analyzed by immunosequencing. Concerning the study's data processing: TCRs in the repertoires were compared against a reference library of SARS-CoV-2-specific TCRs that had been generated with the MIRA antigen-specificity platform. Breadth was defined as the fraction of unique TCRs that were SARS-CoV-2-associated. Depth was defined as the fraction of total T cells that were SARS-CoV-2-associated. Using the MIRA data, each spike-specific TCR was mapped to the spike region that the TCR reacts to and placed in a CD4 or CD8 class. Log10-transformed breadth and depth values were compared by one-way ANOVA with Sidak's multiple comparisons tests. Drawn from immuneACCESS, this table holds only the in-frame rearrangements with V and J called that TCRdb kept. Clones are partly lost; checked studies trace under half to an unresolved V gene and leave the rest unexplained. For V, J and clone size, that table is used; D and trimming come from the DNA. Here the sample has some 130,000 clones; about 87% occur a single time. 1.9% of the sample goes to the ten largest clones.

The clonotype was recovered from an adult in good health. The material was peripheral blood, obtained on day 0 of AZD1222 vaccination. Recombination linked TRBV5-1 to TRBJ1-6, with the D segment identity uncertain. The CDR3 reads as follows: CASSLEQASSYNSPLHF. At the DNA level, the sequence is TGCGCCAGCAGCTTGGAGCAAGCGAGCTCCTATAATTCACCCCTCCACTTT.